This T cell receptor (beta chain) was obtained from a study of blood T cell repertoires in COVID-19. Study context: Some COVID-19 samples were acute and others convalescent; all came from the United States, Italy and Spain.

Participants spanned ages about 18 to 90 years and resided in roughly 22 US areas. Recovery meant two consecutive negative NP/OP PCR tests, professional clearance, or resolved symptoms. Study processing details: Reference gene primer amplification gave nucleated cell count estimates. Here immunoSEQ multiplex PCR was the method, and the copy in TCRdb shows in-frame clones only, minus some. Clone size and V and J calls were adopted from that table, with D and trimming inferred from the DNA. The data show about 130,000 clones, with 80% to 85% seen just once and 15% to 20% held by the top ten. The sample comprised PBMCs or T cells enriched from blood (not recorded which). This receptor was identified in a man aged 25 to 40 who had recovered from COVID-19.

The CDR3 loop reads CASSLGQMRGEQNIQYF. The CDR3 DNA reads as TGCGCCAGCAGCTTGGGGCAAATGCGGGGCGAGCAAAACATTCAGTACTTC. The V gene is TRBV5-1, the J gene TRBJ2-4, with a tentative D call TRBD2 (6 bases). The CDR3 spans 17 residues. V was pared by 0 bases and J by 5 bases, with 18 bases between. The germline V gene encodes CDR1 SGHRS and CDR2 YFSETQ.